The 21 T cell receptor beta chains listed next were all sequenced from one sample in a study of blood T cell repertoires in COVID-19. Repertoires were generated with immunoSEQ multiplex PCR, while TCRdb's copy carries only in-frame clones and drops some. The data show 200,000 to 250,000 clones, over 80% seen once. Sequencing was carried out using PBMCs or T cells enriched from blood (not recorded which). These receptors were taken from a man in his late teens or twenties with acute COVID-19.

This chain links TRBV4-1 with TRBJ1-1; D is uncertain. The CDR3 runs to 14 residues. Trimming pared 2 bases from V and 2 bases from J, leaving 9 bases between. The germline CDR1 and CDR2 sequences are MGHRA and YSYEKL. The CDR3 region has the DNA TGCGCCAGCAGCCAAACCGAGGGAAACACTGAAGCTTTCTTT. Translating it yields CASSQTEGNTEAFF.

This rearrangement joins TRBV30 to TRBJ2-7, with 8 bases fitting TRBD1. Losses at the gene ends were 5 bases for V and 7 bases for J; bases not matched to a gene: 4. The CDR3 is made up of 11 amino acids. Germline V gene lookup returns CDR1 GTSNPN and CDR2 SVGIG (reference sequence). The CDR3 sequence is CAWGQGGEQYF. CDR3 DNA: TGTGCCTGGGGACAGGGTGGTGAGCAGTACTTC.

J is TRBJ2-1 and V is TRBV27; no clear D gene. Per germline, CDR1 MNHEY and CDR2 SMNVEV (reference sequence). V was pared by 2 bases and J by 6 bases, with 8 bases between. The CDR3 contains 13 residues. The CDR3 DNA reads TGTGCCAGCAGTTTACGGGTTGCCAATGAGCAGTTCTTC. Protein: CASSLRVANEQFF.

In DNA, the CDR3 is TGTGCCAGCAGCCCAAAAGAGAACCGGGAGGGCTGGAATGAGCAGTTCTTC. It specifies CASSPKENREGWNEQFF. This chain uses TRBV4-2 with TRBJ2-1; 8 bases match TRBD2. Germline V gene lookup returns CDR1 LGHNA and CDR2 YNFKEQ. V lost 4 bases and J lost 7; bases outside the gene matches: 15. The CDR3 consists of 17 residues.

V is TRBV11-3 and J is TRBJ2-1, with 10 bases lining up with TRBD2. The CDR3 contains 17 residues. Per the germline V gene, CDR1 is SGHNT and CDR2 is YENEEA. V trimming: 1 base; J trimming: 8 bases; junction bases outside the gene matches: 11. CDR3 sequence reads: CASSLVLAGRGLHEQFF. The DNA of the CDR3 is TGTGCCAGCAGCTTAGTACTAGCGGGGAGAGGCCTTCATGAGCAGTTCTTC.

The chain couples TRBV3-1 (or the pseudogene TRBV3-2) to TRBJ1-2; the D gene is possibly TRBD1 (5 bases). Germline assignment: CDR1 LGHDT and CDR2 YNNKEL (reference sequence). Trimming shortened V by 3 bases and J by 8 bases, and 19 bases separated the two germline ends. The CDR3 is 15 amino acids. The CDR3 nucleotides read TGTGCCAGCAGCCACTTGTCTCGGACAAGTAAGGGCTACACCTTC. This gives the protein CASSHLSRTSKGYTF.

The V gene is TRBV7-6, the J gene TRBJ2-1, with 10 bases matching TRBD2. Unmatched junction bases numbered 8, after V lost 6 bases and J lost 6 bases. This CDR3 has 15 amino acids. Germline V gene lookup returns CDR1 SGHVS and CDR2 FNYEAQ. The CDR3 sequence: CASSTRGLAFNEQFF. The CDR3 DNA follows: TGTGCCAGCAGTACTAGGGGACTAGCGTTCAATGAGCAGTTCTTC.

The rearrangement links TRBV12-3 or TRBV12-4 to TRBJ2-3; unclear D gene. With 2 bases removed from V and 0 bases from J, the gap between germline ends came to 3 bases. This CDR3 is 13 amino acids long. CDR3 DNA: TGTGCCAGCAGTTTACTTAGCACAGATACGCAGTATTTT. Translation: CASSLLSTDTQYF.

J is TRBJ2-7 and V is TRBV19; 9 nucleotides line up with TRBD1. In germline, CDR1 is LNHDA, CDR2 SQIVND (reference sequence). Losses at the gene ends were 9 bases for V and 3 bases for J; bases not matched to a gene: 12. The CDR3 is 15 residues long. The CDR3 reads CASSGGQGLYYEQYF. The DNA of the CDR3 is TGTGCCAGCAGTGGCGGACAGGGGCTTTACTACGAGCAGTACTTC.

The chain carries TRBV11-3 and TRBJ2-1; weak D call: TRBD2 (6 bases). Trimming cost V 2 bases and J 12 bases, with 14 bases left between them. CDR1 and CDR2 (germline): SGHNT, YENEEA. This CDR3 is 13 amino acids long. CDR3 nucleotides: TGTGCCAGCAGCTTAAACCCCGCCGGGAGGCAGTTCTTC. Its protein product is CASSLNPAGRQFF.

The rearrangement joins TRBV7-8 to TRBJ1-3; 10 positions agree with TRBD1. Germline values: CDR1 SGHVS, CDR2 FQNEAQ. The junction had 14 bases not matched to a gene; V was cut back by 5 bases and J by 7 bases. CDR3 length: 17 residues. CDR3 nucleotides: TGTGCCAGCAGCCCCCCCGGACAGGGGGTAGTAAGGAACACCATATATTTT. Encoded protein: CASSPPGQGVVRNTIYF.

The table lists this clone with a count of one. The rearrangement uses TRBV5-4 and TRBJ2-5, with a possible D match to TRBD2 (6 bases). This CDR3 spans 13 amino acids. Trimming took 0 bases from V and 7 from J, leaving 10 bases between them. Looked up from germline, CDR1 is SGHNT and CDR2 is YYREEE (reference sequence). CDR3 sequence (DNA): TGTGCCAGCAGCTTGGAGGGTAGCGGGACCCAGTACTTC. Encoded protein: CASSLEGSGTQYF.

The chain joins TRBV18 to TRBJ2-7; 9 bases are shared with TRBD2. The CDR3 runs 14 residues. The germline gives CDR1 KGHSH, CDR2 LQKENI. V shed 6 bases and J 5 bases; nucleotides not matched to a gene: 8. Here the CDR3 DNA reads TGTGCCAGCTCTGCGGGAGGGGCCCCAGACGAGCAGTACTTC. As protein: CASSAGGAPDEQYF. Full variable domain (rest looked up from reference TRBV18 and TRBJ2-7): NAGVMQNPRHLVRRRGQEARLRCSPMKGHSHVYWYRQLPEEGLKFMVYLQKENIIDESGMPKERFSAEFPKEGPSILRIQQVVRGDSAAYFCASSAGGAPDEQYFGPGTRLTVT.

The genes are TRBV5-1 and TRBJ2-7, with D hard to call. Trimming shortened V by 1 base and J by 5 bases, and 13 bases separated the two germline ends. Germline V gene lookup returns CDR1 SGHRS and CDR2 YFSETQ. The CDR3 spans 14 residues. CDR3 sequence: CASSLPGLKDEQYF. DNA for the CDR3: TGCGCCAGCAGCTTGCCAGGTCTTAAGGACGAGCAGTACTTC.

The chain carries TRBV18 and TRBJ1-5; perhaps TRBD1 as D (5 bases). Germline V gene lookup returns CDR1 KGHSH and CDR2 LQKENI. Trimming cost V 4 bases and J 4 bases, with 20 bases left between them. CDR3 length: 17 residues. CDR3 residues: CASSLSGGRGQNQPQHF. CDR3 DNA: TGTGCCAGCTCACTCTCGGGGGGTCGCGGACAAAATCAGCCCCAGCATTTT.

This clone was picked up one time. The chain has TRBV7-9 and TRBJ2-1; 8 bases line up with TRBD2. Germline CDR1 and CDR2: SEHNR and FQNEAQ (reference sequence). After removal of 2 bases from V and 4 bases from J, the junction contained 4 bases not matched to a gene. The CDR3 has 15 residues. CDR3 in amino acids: CASSLPGGGYNEQFF. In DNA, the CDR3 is TGTGCCAGCAGCTTACCGGGAGGGGGATACAATGAGCAGTTCTTC.

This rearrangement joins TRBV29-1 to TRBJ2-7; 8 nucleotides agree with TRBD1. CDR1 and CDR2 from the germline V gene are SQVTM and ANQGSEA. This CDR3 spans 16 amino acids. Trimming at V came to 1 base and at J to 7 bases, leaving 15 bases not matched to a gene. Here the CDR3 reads CSVEGEQGVPLREQYF. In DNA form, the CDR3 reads TGCAGCGTTGAAGGGGAACAGGGGGTCCCCCTCCGGGAGCAGTACTTC.

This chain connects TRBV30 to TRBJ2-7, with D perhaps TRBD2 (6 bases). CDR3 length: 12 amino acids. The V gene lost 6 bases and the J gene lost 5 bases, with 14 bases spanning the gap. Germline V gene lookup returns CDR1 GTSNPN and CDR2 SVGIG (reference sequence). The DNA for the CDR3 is TGTGCCTGCACGACTAGTTTCGACGAGCAGTACTTC. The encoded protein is CACTTSFDEQYF.

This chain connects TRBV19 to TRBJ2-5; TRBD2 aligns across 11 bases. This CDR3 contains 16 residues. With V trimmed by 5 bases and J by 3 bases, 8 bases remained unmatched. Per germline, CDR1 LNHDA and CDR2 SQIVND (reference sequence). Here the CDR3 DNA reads TGTGCCAGTAGTGAAGCAAAGGGACTAGCGGAAGAGACCCAGTACTTC. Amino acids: CASSEAKGLAEETQYF.

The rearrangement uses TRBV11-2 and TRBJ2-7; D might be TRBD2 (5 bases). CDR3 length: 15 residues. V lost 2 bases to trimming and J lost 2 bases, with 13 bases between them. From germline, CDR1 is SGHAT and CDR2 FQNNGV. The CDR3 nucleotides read TGTGCCAGCAGCTTACCGCTAGCAGACCCCTACGAGCAGTACTTC. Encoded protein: CASSLPLADPYEQYF. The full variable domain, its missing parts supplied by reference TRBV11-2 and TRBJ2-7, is EAGVAQSPRYKIIEKRQSVAFWCNPISGHATLYWYQQILGQGPKLLIQFQNNGVVDDSQLPKDRFSAERLKGVDSTLKIQPAKLEDSAVYLCASSLPLADPYEQYFGPGTRLTVT.

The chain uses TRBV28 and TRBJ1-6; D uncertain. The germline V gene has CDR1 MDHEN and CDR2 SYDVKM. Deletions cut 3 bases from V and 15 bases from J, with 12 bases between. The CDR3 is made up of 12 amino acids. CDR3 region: CASSFDRRLLHF. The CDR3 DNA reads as TGTGCCAGCAGTTTCGACCGGCGGCTCCTCCACTTT.